A single sample is the source of the 10 T cell receptor beta chains below, sequenced in a study of blood T cell repertoires in COVID-19. TCRdb's copy holds only in-frame clones and misses some; the assay was immunoSEQ multiplex PCR. The data show around 250,000 clones, around 83% seen once. The sequenced sample was PBMCs or T cells enriched from blood (not recorded which). The receptors shown here come from a man between 35 and 55 years old who had been exposed to COVID-19.

V usage is TRBV5-6 and J usage is TRBJ2-7; unclear D gene. The V gene's germline CDR1 is SGHDT and CDR2 YYEEEE. The CDR3 has 14 residues. Trimming shortened V by 0 bases and J by 2 bases, and 9 bases separated the two germline ends. The CDR3, as DNA: TGTGCCAGCAGCTTGGGCAACAGCCCCTACGAGCAGTACTTC. It is translated as CASSLGNSPYEQYF.

V is TRBV7-8 and J is TRBJ1-5, with D perhaps matching TRBD1 (5 bases). Deletions cut 5 bases from V and 3 bases from J, with 17 bases between. The CDR3 length is 16 residues. Germline loops: CDR1 SGHVS, CDR2 FQNEAQ. CDR3 bases: TGTGCCAGCAGCGCCCTTCAGGGTGTCTTCAATCAGCCCCAGCATTTT. Translated, it gives CASSALQGVFNQPQHF. The whole variable domain, remainder taken from reference TRBV7-8 and TRBJ1-5, is GAGVSQSPRYKVAKRGQDVALRCDPISGHVSLFWYQQALGQGPEFLTYFQNEAQLDKSGLPSDRFFAERPEGSVSTLKIQRTQQEDSAVYLCASSALQGVFNQPQHFGDGTRLSIL.

The chain uses TRBV19 and TRBJ1-5, with D tentatively TRBD1 (6 bases). Germline V gene lookup returns CDR1 LNHDA and CDR2 SQIVND (reference sequence). V was cut by 4 bases and J by 0 bases, with 19 bases left in between. The CDR3 sequence is 18 residues long. The CDR3 sequence: CASSTLKTGPYSNQPQHF. The DNA of the CDR3 is TGTGCCAGTAGTACCTTAAAGACAGGTCCTTATAGCAATCAGCCCCAGCATTTT.

This clone was counted between two and nine times. The chain has TRBV11-2 and TRBJ2-1; weak D call: TRBD1 (6 bases). V shed 1 base and J shed 6 bases, with 22 bases lying between them. The CDR3 spans 18 residues. Germline V gene lookup returns CDR1 SGHAT and CDR2 FQNNGV. The CDR3 here is CASSLAPPTGAASNEQFF. In nucleotides, the CDR3 is TGTGCCAGCAGCTTAGCCCCCCCGACAGGCGCCGCGAGCAATGAGCAGTTCTTC.

V gene TRBV9 combines with J gene TRBJ2-1; 10 bases fit TRBD2. Germline V gene data show CDR1 as SGDLS and CDR2 as YYNGEE. The length of the CDR3 is 17 residues. Unmatched junction bases numbered 12, after V lost 1 base and J lost 8 bases. CDR3 nucleotide sequence: TGTGCCAGCAGCGTAACCGCTAGCGGGAGCCCGGGGGATGAGCAGTTCTTC. Translation gives CASSVTASGSPGDEQFF.

The V and J genes are TRBV5-4 and TRBJ2-3; D perhaps matches TRBD2 (7 bases). CDR1 is SGHNT and CDR2 is YYREEE in the germline V gene (reference sequence). The CDR3 is 13 amino acids. With 3 bases removed from V and 5 bases from J, the gap between germline ends came to 10 bases. The CDR3 nucleotides read TGTGCCAGCAGCTGGCGGGGGCAAGATACGCAGTATTTT. This encodes CASSWRGQDTQYF.

CDR3 loop: CASTLPIGVAVAYEQYF. In DNA, the CDR3 is TGTGCCAGCACCCTGCCTATAGGGGTAGCTGTTGCCTACGAGCAGTACTTC. The chain joins TRBV2 to TRBJ2-7; TRBD1 might be the D (5 bases). Germline loops: CDR1 SNHLY, CDR2 FYNNEI. Trimming took off 7 bases at V and 2 bases at J, with 24 bases between the two ends. This CDR3 region has 17 residues.

J is TRBJ1-5 and V is TRBV5-8; TRBD1 aligns across 7 bases. Germline CDR1 and CDR2: SGHTS and YDEGEE. The V gene end was trimmed by 0 bases and the J gene end by 4 bases; junction bases not matched to a gene: 7. CDR3 length equals 16 residues. In nucleotides, the CDR3 is TGTGCCAGCAGCTTGGTTTTAGGGACAGATAATCAGCCCCAGCATTTT. Translating it yields CASSLVLGTDNQPQHF. The complete variable domain, with remaining parts taken from reference TRBV5-8 and TRBJ1-5, reads EAGVTQSPTHLIKTRGQQATLRCSPISGHTSVYWYQQALGLGLQFLLWYDEGEERNRGNFPPRFSGRQFPNYSSELNVNALELEDSALYLCASSLVLGTDNQPQHFGDGTRLSIL.

The sample holds a few counts of this clone. The chain uses TRBV25-1 and TRBJ2-3; the match to TRBD2 covers 10 bases. With 9 bases clipped from V and 1 base from J, the junction kept 4 bases outside the gene matches. Germline V gene data show CDR1 as MGHDK and CDR2 as SYGVNS. This CDR3 is built from 14 residues. The CDR3 reads CARAGTSGTDTQYF. CDR3 bases: TGTGCCAGAGCCGGGACTAGCGGCACAGATACGCAGTATTTT.

The rearrangement uses TRBV27 and TRBJ2-2; D not resolved. V lost 0 bases, J lost 7 bases, and 9 bases lay in between. Germline values: CDR1 MNHEY, CDR2 SMNVEV (reference sequence). CDR3 length: 14 amino acids. In DNA form, the CDR3 reads TGTGCCAGCAGTTTATCAGCAGGTCTCGGGGAGCTGTTTTTT. Translated, it gives CASSLSAGLGELFF.